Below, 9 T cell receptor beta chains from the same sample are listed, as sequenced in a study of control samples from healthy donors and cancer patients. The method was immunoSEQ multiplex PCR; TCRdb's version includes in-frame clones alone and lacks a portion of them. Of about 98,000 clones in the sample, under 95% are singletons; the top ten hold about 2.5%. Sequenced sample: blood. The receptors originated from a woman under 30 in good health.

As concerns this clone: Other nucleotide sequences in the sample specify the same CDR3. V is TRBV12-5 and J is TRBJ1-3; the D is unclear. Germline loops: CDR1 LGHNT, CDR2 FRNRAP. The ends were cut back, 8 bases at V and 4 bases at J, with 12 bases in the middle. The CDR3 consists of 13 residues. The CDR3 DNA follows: TGTGCTAGTAGGACGGGTAGCGGAAACACCATATATTTT. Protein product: CASRTGSGNTIYF. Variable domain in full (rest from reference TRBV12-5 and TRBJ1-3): DARVTQTPRHKVTEMGQEVTMRCQPILGHNTVFWYRQTMMQGLELLAYFRNRAPLDDSGMPKDRFSAEMPDATLATLKIQPSEPRDSAVYFCASRTGSGNTIYFGEGSWLTVV.

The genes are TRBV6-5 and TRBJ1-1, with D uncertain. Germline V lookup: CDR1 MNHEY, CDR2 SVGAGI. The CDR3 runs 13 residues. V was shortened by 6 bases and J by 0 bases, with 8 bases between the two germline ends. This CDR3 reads CASRALLNTEAFF. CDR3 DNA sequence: TGTGCCAGCAGAGCCCTACTGAACACTGAAGCTTTCTTT.

In DNA form, the CDR3 reads TGTGCCAGCAGCCCCGGATGGGGCACTGAAGCTTTCTTT. Residues: CASSPGWGTEAFF. This rearrangement joins TRBV7-2 to TRBJ1-1; D gene uncertain. Trimming took off 5 bases at V and 4 bases at J, with 11 bases between the two ends. Germline V gene lookup returns CDR1 SGHTA and CDR2 FQGNSA. The length of the CDR3 is 13 residues.

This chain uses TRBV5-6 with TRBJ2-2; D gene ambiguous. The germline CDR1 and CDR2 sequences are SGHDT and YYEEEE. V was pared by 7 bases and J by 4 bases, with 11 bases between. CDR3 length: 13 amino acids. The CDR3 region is CASSLGVTGELFF. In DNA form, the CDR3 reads TGTGCCAGCTCCCTTGGGGTCACCGGGGAGCTGTTTTTT.

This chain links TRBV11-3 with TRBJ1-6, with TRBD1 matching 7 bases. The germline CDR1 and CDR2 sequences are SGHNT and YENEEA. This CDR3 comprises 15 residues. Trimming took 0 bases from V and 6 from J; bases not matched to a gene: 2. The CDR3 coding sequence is TGTGCCAGCAGCTTAGACAACAGGGGTAATTCACCCCTCCACTTT. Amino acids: CASSLDNRGNSPLHF.

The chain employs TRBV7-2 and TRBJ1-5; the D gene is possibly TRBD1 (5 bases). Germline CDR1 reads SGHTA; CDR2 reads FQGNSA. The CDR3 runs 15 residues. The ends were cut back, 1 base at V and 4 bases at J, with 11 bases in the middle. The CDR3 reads CASSLGQGWNQPQHF. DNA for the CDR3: TGTGCCAGCAGCTTAGGGCAGGGATGGAATCAGCCCCAGCATTTT.

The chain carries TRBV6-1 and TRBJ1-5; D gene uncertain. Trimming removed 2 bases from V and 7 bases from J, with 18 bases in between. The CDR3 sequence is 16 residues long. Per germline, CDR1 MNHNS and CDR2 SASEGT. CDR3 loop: CASSEFSGRAGQPQHF. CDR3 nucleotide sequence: TGTGCCAGCAGTGAATTTAGTGGAAGGGCCGGACAGCCCCAGCATTTT.

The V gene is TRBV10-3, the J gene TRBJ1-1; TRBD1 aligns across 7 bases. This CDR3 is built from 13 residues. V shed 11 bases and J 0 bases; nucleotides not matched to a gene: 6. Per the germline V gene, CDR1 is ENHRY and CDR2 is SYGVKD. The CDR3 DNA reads TGTGCCGCCGGACAGGCTTTGAACACTGAAGCTTTCTTT. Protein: CAAGQALNTEAFF.

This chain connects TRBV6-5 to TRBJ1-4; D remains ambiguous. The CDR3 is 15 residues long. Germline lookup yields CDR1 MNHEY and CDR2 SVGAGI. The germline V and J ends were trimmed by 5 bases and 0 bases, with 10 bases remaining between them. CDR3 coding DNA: TGTGCCAGCAGTCGACTTGGCTCAACTAATGAAAAACTGTTTTTT. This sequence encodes CASSRLGSTNEKLFF.